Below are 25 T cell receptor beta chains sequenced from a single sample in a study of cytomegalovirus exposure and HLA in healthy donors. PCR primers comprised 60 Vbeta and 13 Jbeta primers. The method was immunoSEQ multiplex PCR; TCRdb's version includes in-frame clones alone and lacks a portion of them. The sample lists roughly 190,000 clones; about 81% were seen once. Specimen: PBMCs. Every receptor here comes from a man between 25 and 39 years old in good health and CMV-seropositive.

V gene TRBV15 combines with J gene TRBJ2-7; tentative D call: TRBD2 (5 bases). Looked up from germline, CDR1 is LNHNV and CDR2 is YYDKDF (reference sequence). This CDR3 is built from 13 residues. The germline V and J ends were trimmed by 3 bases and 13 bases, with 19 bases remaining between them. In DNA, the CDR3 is TGTGCCACCAGCAGGCCTCGAGGGAAGTATCTTTACTTC. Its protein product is CATSRPRGKYLYF.

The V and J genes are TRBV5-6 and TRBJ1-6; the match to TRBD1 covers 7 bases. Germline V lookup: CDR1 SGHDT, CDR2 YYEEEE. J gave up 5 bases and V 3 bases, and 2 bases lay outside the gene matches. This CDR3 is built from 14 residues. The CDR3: CASSSTGNNSPLHF. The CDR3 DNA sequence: TGTGCCAGCAGCTCGACAGGGAATAATTCACCCCTCCACTTT. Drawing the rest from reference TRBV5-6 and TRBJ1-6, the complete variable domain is DAGVTQSPTHLIKTRGQQVTLRCSPKSGHDTVSWYQQALGQGPQFIFQYYEEEERQRGNFPDRFSGHQFPNYSSELNVNALLLGDSALYLCASSSTGNNSPLHFGNGTRLTVT.

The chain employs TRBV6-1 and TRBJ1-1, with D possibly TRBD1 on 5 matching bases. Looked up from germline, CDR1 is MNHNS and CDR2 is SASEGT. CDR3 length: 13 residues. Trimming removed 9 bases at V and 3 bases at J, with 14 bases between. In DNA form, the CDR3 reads TGTGCCAGTGGGGAGGGACGGGACACTGAAGCTTTCTTT. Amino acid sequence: CASGEGRDTEAFF.

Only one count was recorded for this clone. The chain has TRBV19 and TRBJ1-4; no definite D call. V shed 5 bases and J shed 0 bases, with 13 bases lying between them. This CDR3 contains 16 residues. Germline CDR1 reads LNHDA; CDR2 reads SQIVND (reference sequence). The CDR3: CASSPQGRATNEKLFF. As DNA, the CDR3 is TGTGCCAGTAGTCCACAAGGGCGGGCAACTAATGAAAAACTGTTTTTT.

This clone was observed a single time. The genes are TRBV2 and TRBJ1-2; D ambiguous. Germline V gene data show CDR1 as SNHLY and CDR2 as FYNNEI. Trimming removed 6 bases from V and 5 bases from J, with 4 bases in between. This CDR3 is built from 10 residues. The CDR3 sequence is CASSQYGYTF. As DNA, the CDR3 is TGTGCCAGCAGCCAATATGGCTACACCTTC.

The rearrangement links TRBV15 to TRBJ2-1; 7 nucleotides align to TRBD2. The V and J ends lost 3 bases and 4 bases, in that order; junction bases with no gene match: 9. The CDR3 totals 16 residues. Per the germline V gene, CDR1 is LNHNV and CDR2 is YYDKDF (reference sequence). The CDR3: CATSRGPGRVYNEQFF. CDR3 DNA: TGTGCCACCAGCAGGGGACCTGGGAGGGTATACAATGAGCAGTTCTTC. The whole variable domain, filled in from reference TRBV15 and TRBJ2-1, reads DAMVIQNPRYQVTQFGKPVTLSCSQTLNHNVMYWYQQKSSQAPKLLFHYYDKDFNNEADTPDNFQSRRPNTSFCFLDIRSPGLGDTAMYLCATSRGPGRVYNEQFFGPGTRLTVL.

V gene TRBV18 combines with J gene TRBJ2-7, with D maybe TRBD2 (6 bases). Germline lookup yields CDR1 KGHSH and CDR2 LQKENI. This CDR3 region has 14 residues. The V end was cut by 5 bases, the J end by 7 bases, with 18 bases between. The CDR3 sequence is CASSFSALGREQYF. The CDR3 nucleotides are TGTGCCAGCTCATTTTCCGCACTAGGGAGGGAGCAGTACTTC.

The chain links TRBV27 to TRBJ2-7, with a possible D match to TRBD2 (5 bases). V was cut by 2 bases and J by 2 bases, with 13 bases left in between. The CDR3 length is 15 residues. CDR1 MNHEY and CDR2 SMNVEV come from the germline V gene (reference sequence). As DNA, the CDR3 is TGTGCCAGCAGTTTACGGATCTCGGGGACCTACGAGCAGTACTTC. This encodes CASSLRISGTYEQYF.

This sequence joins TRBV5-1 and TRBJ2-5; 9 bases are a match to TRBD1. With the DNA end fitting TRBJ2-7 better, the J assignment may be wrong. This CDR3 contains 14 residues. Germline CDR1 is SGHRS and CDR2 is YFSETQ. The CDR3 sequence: CASSSGQGFYEQYF. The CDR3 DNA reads TGCGCCAGCAGCTCGGGACAGGGATTCTACGAGCAGTACTTC.

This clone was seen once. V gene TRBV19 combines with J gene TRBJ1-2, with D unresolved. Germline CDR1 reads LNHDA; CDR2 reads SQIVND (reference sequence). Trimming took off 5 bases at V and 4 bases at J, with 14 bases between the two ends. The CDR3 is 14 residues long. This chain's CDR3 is CASSAREQGYGYTF. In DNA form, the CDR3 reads TGTGCCAGTAGTGCTAGAGAACAAGGCTATGGCTACACCTTC.

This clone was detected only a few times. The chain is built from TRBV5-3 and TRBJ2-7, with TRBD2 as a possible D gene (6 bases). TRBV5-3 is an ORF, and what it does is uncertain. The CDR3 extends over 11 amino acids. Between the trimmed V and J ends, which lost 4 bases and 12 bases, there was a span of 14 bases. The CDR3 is CARSTRRGGYF. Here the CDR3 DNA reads TGTGCCAGAAGCACCCGGCGGGGTGGGTACTTC.

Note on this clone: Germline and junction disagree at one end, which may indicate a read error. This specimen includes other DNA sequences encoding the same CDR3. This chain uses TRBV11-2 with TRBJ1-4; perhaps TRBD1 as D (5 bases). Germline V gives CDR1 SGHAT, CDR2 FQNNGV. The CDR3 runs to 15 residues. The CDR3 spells CASNRAGQGNEKLFF. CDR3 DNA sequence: TGTGCCAGCAACCGGGCGGGGCAAGGGAATGAAAAGCTGTTTTTT.

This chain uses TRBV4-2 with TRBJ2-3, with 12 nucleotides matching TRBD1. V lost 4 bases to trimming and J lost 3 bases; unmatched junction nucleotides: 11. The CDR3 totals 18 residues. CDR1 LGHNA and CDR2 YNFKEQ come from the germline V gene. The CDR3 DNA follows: TGTGCCAGCAGCCGAGCCGGGACAGGGGGCGAGAGGACAGATACGCAGTATTTT. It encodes CASSRAGTGGERTDTQYF.

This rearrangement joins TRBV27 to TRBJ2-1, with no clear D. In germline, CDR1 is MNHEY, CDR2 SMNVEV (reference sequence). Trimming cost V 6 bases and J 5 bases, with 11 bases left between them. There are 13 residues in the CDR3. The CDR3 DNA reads TGTGCCAGCAGCCGGGTCAGCAACAATGAGCAGTTCTTC. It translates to CASSRVSNNEQFF.

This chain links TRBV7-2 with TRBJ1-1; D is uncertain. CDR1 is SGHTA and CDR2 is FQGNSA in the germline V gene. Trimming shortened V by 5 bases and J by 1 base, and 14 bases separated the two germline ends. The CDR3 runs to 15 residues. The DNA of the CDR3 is TGTGCCAGCAGCCCCCAAGTACTCTCGAACACTGAAGCTTTCTTT. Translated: CASSPQVLSNTEAFF.

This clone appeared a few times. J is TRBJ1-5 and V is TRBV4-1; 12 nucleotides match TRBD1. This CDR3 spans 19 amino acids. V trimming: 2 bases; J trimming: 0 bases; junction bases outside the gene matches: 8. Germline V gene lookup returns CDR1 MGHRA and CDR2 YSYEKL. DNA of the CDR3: TGCGCCAGCAGCCAAACCGGGACAGGGGGCGGCTATAGCAATCAGCCCCAGCATTTT. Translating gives CASSQTGTGGGYSNQPQHF.

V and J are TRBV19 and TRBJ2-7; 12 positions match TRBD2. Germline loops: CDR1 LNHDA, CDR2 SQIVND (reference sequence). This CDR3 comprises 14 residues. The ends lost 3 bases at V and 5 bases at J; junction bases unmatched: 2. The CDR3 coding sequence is TGTGCCAGTAGTATGACTAGCGGGAGCGACGAGCAGTACTTC. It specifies CASSMTSGSDEQYF.

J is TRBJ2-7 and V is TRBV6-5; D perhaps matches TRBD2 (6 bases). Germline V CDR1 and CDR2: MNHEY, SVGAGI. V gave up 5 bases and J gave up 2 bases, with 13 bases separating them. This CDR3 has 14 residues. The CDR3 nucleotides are TGTGCCAGCAGTCCGGGGGACGGTCCCTACGAGCAGTACTTC. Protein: CASSPGDGPYEQYF.

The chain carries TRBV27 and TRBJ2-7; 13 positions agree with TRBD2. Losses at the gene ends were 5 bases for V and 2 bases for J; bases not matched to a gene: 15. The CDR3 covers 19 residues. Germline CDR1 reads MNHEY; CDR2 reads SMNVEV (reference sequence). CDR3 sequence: CASSGIPGLAGYIPYEQYF. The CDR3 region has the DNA TGTGCCAGCAGTGGAATACCGGGACTAGCGGGATATATTCCCTACGAGCAGTACTTC.

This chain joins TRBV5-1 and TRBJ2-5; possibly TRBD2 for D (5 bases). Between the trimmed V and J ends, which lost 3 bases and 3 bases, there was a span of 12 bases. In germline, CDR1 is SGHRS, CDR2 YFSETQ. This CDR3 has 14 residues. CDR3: CASSSGSTEETQYF. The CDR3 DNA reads TGCGCCAGCAGCTCGGGAAGCACGGAAGAGACCCAGTACTTC.

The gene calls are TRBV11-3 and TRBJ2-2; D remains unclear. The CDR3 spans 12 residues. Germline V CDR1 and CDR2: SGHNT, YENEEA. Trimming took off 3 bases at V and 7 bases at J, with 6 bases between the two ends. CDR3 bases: TGTGCCAGCAGCTTCGTTGTCGGGGAGCTGTTTTTT. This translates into CASSFVVGELFF. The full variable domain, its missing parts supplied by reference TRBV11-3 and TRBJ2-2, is EAGVVQSPRYKIIEKKQPVAFWCNPISGHNTLYWYLQNLGQGPELLIRYENEEAVDDSQLPKDRFSAERLKGVDSTLKIQPAELGDSAVYLCASSFVVGELFFGEGSRLTVL.

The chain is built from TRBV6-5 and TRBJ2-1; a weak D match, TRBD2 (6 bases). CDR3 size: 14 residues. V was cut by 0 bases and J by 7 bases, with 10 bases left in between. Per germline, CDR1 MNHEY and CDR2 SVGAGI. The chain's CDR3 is CASSYSRERNEQFF. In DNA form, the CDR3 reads TGTGCCAGCAGTTACTCCCGGGAGAGGAATGAGCAGTTCTTC.

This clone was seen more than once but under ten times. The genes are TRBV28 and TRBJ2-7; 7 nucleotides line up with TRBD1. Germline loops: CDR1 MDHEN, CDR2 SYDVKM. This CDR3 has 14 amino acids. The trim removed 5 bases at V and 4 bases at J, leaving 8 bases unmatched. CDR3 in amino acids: CASSTLTGMYEQYF. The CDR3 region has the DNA TGTGCCAGCAGTACACTGACAGGGATGTACGAGCAGTACTTC.

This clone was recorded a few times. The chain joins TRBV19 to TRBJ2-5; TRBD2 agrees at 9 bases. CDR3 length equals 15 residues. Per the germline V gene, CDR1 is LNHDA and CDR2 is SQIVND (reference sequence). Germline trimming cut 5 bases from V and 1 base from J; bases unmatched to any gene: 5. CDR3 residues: CASSLGGRAQETQYF. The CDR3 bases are TGTGCCAGTAGTCTCGGCGGGAGGGCCCAAGAGACCCAGTACTTC.

The DNA of the CDR3 is TGTGCCAGCAGCCTATCCAGGGGGGCCCCCTACGAGCAGTACTTC. Its protein product is CASSLSRGAPYEQYF. The rearrangement links TRBV7-8 to TRBJ2-7; tentatively, D is TRBD1 (7 bases). There are 15 residues in the CDR3. Germline V gives CDR1 SGHVS, CDR2 FQNEAQ. V was trimmed by 5 bases and J by 2 bases, leaving 16 bases between them.